The 19 T cell receptor beta chains given below trace back to one sample, sequenced in a study of cytomegalovirus exposure and HLA in healthy donors. With 60 Vbeta and 13 Jbeta primers, the PCR was carried out. The assay was immunoSEQ multiplex PCR, and TCRdb's table has in-frame clones only and misses some. Of around 94,000 clones in the sample, roughly four fifths were seen once. The sample consisted of PBMCs. The source is a male donor in good health and CMV-seropositive.

This clone was counted once. This rearrangement joins TRBV7-8 to TRBJ2-3, with D possibly being TRBD1 (6 bases). V was cut by 5 bases and J by 0 bases, with 12 bases left in between. The germline V gene has CDR1 SGHVS and CDR2 FQNEAQ. This CDR3 spans 15 amino acids. The CDR3 DNA follows: TGTGCCAGCAGCCAATGGGACATTAGCACAGATACGCAGTATTTT. Encoded protein: CASSQWDISTDTQYF.

On this clone itself: Relative to the germline gene, one junction end is altered; a read error may explain this. The J gene is TRBJ2-7, the V gene TRBV7-7; 10 nucleotides align to TRBD2. The V gene's germline CDR1 is SSHAT and CDR2 FNYEAQ (reference sequence). The CDR3 is made up of 13 amino acids. CDR3 region: CASSLAGAYEQYF. The CDR3 coding sequence is TGTGCTAGCAGTCTAGCGGGAGCTTACGAGCAGTACTTC.

As for this clone: At one of its ends the junction is not consistent with the germline gene, which may arise from a read error. This sequence joins TRBV14 and TRBJ1-2; D uncertain. The CDR3 totals 13 residues. CDR1 and CDR2 (germline): SGHDN, FVKESK. CDR3 region: CVSSQYPGYGYTF. The CDR3 DNA is TGTGTCAGCAGCCAATATCCAGGATATGGCTACACCTTC.

The rearrangement uses TRBV9 and TRBJ2-2, with a possible D match to TRBD1 (5 bases). The germline V and J ends were trimmed by 4 bases and 1 base, with 8 bases remaining between them. The V gene's germline CDR1 is SGDLS and CDR2 YYNGEE. CDR3 length: 14 residues. The CDR3 region has the DNA TGTGCCAGCAGCAAAACAGGGAACACCGGGGAGCTGTTTTTT. Protein sequence: CASSKTGNTGELFF.

CDR3 amino acids: CASSNRRMADYGYTF. In DNA form, the CDR3 reads TGTGCCAGCAGCAATAGGAGGATGGCCGACTATGGCTACACCTTC. This rearrangement joins TRBV7-2 to TRBJ1-2; D call uncertain. The CDR3 length is 15 residues. Trimming left V 5 bases short and J 3 bases short, with 16 bases between. Per the germline V gene, CDR1 is SGHTA and CDR2 is FQGNSA. Drawing the rest from reference TRBV7-2 and TRBJ1-2, the complete variable domain is GAGVSQSPSNKVTEKGKDVELRCDPISGHTALYWYRQSLGQGLEFLIYFQGNSAPDKSGLPSDRFSAERTGGSVSTLTIQRTQQEDSAVYLCASSNRRMADYGYTFGSGTRLTVV.

This clone was seen a few times. The chain joins TRBV6-1 to TRBJ2-1, with 13 bases aligning to TRBD2. CDR3 size: 15 residues. CDR1 is MNHNS and CDR2 is SASEGT in the germline V gene. J gave up 7 bases and V 6 bases, and 6 bases lay outside the gene matches. CDR3 region: CASSKTSGRSNEQFF. The CDR3 DNA reads TGTGCCAGCAGCAAGACTAGCGGGAGGTCAAATGAGCAGTTCTTC.

The CDR3 nucleotides are TGTGCCAGCACCTTCAGCGGGAGCTTGAAAGAGACCCAGTACTTC. Translating gives CASTFSGSLKETQYF. V usage is TRBV19 and J usage is TRBJ2-5; 8 positions match TRBD2. Looked up from germline, CDR1 is LNHDA and CDR2 is SQIVND (reference sequence). The CDR3 totals 15 residues. The V segment lost 9 bases and the J segment 3 bases; nucleotides outside the gene matches: 12.

This clone appeared a single time. This chain links TRBV16 with TRBJ1-3; D is ambiguous. Germline values: CDR1 KGHSY, CDR2 FQNENV. This CDR3 contains 15 residues. Trimming removed 4 bases from V and 4 bases from J, with 14 bases in between. CDR3 coding DNA: TGTGCCAGCAGCCGCCCAGGACTCTTGGGAAACACCATATATTTT. It translates to CASSRPGLLGNTIYF.

The gene calls are TRBV28 and TRBJ2-7; 11 bases line up with TRBD1. Germline CDR1 is MDHEN and CDR2 is SYDVKM. The V gene end was trimmed by 5 bases and the J gene end by 1 base; junction bases not matched to a gene: 4. This CDR3 is 15 amino acids long. The CDR3 loop is CASSEGQGGSYEQYF. CDR3 nucleotides: TGTGCCAGCAGTGAGGGACAGGGGGGATCCTACGAGCAGTACTTC. Using reference TRBV28 and TRBJ2-7 for the parts outside the CDR3, the full variable domain is DVKVTQSSRYLVKRTGEKVFLECVQDMDHENMFWYRQDPGLGLRLIYFSYDVKMKEKGDIPEGYSVSREKKERFSLILESASTNQTSMYLCASSEGQGGSYEQYFGPGTRLTVT.

The V gene is TRBV6-5, the J gene TRBJ1-1; weak D call: TRBD1 (5 bases). The CDR3 has 13 residues. V was shortened by 2 bases and J by 3 bases, with 7 bases between the two germline ends. CDR1 MNHEY and CDR2 SVGAGI come from the germline V gene. The CDR3 spells CASSYGGDTEAFF. CDR3 nucleotides: TGTGCCAGCAGTTACGGGGGGGACACTGAAGCTTTCTTT.

The chain carries TRBV18 and TRBJ2-4, with 7 bases matching TRBD1. The CDR3 is 18 amino acids. The V gene end was trimmed by 3 bases and the J gene end by 0 bases; junction bases not matched to a gene: 11. Germline-derived CDR1 and CDR2 are KGHSH and LQKENI. This CDR3 is CASSPALRTGLAKNIQYF. The DNA for the CDR3 is TGTGCCAGCTCACCGGCGTTAAGGACAGGCCTAGCCAAAAACATTCAGTACTTC.

The rearrangement uses TRBV5-5 and TRBJ2-3, with 7 bases aligning to TRBD1. Germline V CDR1 and CDR2: SGHKS, YYEKEE (reference sequence). After removal of 4 bases from V and 3 bases from J, the junction contained 5 bases not matched to a gene. The CDR3 is 14 residues long. DNA for the CDR3: TGTGCCAGCAGCACTTACAGGGGTACAGATACGCAGTATTTT. The encoded protein is CASSTYRGTDTQYF.

The gene calls are TRBV5-1 and TRBJ2-1; 8 bases align to TRBD2. Germline trimming cut 4 bases from V and 14 bases from J; bases unmatched to any gene: 11. The CDR3 runs 13 residues. Germline V gives CDR1 SGHRS, CDR2 YFSETQ. CDR3 loop: CASSTYGTSREFF. The CDR3 nucleotides are TGCGCCAGCAGCACCTACGGGACTAGTCGTGAGTTCTTC.

To note about this clone: At one boundary the junction diverges from the germline segment, which might be a read error. The chain recombines TRBV7-9 with TRBJ2-4, with D perhaps matching TRBD1 (6 bases). The CDR3 contains 13 residues. Germline lookup yields CDR1 SEHNR and CDR2 FQNEAQ (reference sequence). CDR3 loop: CASSHRRGNSQYF. The CDR3 DNA follows: TGTGCCAGCAGCCATCGAAGGGGGAACAGTCAGTACTTC. Full variable domain (rest looked up from reference TRBV7-9 and TRBJ2-4): DTGVSQNPRHKITKRGQNVTFRCDPISEHNRLYWYRQTLGQGPEFLTYFQNEAQLEKSRLLSDRFSAERPKGSFSTLEIQRTEQGDSAMYLCASSHRRGNSQYFGAGTRLSVL.

V and J are TRBV4-2 and TRBJ2-1; 11 bases line up with TRBD1. CDR1 is LGHNA, CDR2 YNFKEQ, per germline. The CDR3 spans 16 residues. The V gene end was trimmed by 3 bases and the J gene end by 8 bases; junction bases not matched to a gene: 9. The CDR3 sequence: CASSHPGTGGSDEQFF. CDR3 bases: TGTGCCAGCAGCCACCCCGGGACAGGGGGATCTGATGAGCAGTTCTTC.

Concerning this clone: Other DNA sequences in this sample translate to the same CDR3. The genes are TRBV29-1 and TRBJ1-4, with TRBD1 identical over 7 bases. From germline, CDR1 is SQVTM and CDR2 ANQGSEA. V dropped 6 bases and J dropped 8; count of bases not matched to a gene: 6. CDR3 length: 12 residues. The CDR3, as DNA: TGCAGCGTCACAGGGGTGGGCGAAAAACTGTTTTTT. Protein sequence: CSVTGVGEKLFF.

The rearrangement links TRBV4-1 to TRBJ2-7; TRBD2 matches at 8 bases. Germline V gene data show CDR1 as MGHRA and CDR2 as YSYEKL. There are 15 residues in the CDR3. The J segment lost 4 bases and the V segment lost 1 base, leaving 6 bases of the junction unmatched. The CDR3 nucleotides read TGCGCCAGCAGCCAAGTTGGAGCGGGAGAGTACGAGCAGTACTTC. This sequence encodes CASSQVGAGEYEQYF.

This clone is a singleton in its sample. The CDR3 DNA follows: TGCGCCAGCAGCCCCGGTCGAGGGGGGGAAGGGAATGAGCAGTTCTTC. Its translation is CASSPGRGGEGNEQFF. The chain uses TRBV4-1 and TRBJ2-1; D perhaps matches TRBD2 (7 bases). Germline CDR1 MGHRA, CDR2 YSYEKL. V was shortened by 4 bases and J by 7 bases, with 20 bases between the two germline ends. This CDR3 is built from 16 residues.

The CDR3 protein is CASSLIWTGQYEQYF. The CDR3 region has the DNA TGTGCCAGCAGTTTAATTTGGACAGGGCAATACGAGCAGTACTTC. The V gene is TRBV27, the J gene TRBJ2-7, with 8 bases that match TRBD1. CDR3 length: 15 amino acids. The junction had 7 bases not matched to a gene; V was cut back by 2 bases and J by 4 bases. CDR1 MNHEY and CDR2 SMNVEV come from the germline V gene (reference sequence).